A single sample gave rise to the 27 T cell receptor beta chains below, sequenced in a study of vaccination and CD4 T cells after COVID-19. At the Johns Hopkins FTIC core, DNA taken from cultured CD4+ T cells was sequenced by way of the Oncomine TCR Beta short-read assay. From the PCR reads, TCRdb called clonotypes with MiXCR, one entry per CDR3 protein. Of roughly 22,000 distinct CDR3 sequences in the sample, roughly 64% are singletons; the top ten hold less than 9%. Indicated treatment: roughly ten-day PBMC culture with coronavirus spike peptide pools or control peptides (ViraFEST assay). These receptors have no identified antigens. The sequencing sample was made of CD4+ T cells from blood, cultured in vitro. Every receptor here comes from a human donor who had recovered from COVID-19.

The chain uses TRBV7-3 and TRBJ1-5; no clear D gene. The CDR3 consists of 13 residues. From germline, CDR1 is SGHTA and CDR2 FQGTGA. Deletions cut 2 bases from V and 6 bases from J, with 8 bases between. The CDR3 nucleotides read TGTGCCAGCAGCTTAGACCGTGCTCAGCCCCAGCATTTT. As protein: CASSLDRAQPQHF.

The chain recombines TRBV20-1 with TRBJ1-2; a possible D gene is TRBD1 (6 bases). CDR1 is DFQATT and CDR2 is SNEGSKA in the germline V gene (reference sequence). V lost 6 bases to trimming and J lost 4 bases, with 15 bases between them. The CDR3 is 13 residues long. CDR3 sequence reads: CSARLGGPYGYTF. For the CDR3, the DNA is TGCAGTGCCCGTTTGGGGGGCCCCTATGGCTACACCTTC.

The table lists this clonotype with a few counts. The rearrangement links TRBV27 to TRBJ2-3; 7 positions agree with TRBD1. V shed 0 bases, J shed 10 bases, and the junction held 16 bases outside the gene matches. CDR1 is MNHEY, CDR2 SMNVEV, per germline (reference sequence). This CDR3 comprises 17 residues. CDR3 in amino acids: CASSLSIGQDGVSAQYF. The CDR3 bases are TGTGCCAGCAGTTTATCGATAGGACAGGACGGCGTATCGGCGCAGTATTTT.

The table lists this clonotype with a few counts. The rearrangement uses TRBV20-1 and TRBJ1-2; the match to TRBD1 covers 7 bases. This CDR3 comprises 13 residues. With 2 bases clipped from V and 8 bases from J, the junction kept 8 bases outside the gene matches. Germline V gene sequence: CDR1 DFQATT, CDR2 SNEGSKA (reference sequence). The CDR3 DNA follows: TGCAGTGCTAGATCCCCGGGACAGAGGGGCTACACCTTC. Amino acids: CSARSPGQRGYTF.

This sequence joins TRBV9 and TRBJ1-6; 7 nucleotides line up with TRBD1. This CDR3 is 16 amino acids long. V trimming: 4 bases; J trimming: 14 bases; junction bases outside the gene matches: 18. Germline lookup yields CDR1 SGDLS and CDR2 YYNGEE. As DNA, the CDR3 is TGTGCCAGCAGCTCAGGGGGGGACCCTGTCGGTGTATCCCTCCACTTT. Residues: CASSSGGDPVGVSLHF.

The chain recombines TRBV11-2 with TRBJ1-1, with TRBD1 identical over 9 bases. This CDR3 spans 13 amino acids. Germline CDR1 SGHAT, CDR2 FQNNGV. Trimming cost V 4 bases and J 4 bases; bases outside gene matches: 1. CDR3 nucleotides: TGTGCCAGCAGCTCGGACAGGGGCACTGAAGCTTTCTTT. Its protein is CASSSDRGTEAFF.

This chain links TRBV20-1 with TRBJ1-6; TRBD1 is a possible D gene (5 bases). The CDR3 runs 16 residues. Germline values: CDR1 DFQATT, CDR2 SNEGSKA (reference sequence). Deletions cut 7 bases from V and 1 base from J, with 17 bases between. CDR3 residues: CSVDTWGRSYNSPLHF. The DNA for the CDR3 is TGCAGTGTCGATACTTGGGGCAGGTCCTATAATTCACCCCTCCACTTT.

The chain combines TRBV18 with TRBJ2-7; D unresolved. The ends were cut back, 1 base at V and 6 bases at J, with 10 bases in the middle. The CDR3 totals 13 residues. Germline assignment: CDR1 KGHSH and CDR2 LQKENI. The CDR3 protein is CASSPLSFTEQYF. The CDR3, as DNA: TGTGCCAGCTCACCACTGAGTTTCACCGAGCAGTACTTC.

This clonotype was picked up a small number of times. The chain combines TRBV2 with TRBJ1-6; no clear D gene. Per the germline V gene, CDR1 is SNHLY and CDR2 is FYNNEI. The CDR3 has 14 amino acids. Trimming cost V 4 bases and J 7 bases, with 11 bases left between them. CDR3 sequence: CASSGMAVNSPLHF. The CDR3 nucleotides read TGTGCCAGCAGTGGTATGGCAGTAAATTCACCCCTCCACTTT.

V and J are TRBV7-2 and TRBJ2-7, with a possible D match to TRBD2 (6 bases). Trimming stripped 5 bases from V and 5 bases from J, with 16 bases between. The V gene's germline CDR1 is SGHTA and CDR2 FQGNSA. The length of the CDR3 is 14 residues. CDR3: CASSRLELAHEQYF. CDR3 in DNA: TGTGCCAGCAGCCGACTAGAGTTGGCCCACGAGCAGTACTTC.

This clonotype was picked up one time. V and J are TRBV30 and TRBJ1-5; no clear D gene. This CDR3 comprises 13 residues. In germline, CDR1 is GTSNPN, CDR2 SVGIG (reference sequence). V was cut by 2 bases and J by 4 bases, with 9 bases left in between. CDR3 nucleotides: TGTGCCTGGAGTTACAGCGAAAATCAGCCCCAGCATTTT. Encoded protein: CAWSYSENQPQHF.

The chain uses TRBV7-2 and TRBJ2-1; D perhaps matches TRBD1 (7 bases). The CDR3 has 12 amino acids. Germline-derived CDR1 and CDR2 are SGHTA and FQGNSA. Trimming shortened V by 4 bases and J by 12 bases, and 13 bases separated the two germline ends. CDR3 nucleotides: TGTGCCAGCAGCTCAACCCAGGGGGGGCAGTTCTTC. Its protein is CASSSTQGGQFF.

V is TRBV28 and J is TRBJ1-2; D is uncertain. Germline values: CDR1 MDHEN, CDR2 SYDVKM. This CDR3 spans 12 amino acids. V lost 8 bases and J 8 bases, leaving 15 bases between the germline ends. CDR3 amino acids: CASRPFMTGYTF. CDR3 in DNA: TGTGCCAGCCGCCCATTCATGACCGGCTACACCTTC.

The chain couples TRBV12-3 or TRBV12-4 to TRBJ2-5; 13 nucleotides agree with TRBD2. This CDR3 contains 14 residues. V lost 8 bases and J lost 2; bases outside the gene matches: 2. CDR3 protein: CASSGLAGQETQYF. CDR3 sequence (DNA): TGTGCCAGCTCGGGACTAGCGGGACAAGAGACCCAGTACTTC.

This CDR3 reads CASIGLGSRAYETQYF. DNA of the CDR3: TGTGCCTCGATAGGACTAGGGAGTAGGGCTTATGAGACCCAGTACTTC. The genes are TRBV30 and TRBJ2-5, with 7 bases that match TRBD2. After removal of 7 bases from V and 5 bases from J, the junction contained 19 bases not matched to a gene. CDR1 GTSNPN and CDR2 SVGIG come from the germline V gene (reference sequence). The CDR3 is 16 amino acids.

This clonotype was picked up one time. CDR3 DNA sequence: TGTGCCAGCACGGGACAGGGGACTTATAGCAATCAGCCCCAGCATTTT. Translation: CASTGQGTYSNQPQHF. V gene TRBV12-3 or TRBV12-4 combines with J gene TRBJ1-5; 10 bases are shared with TRBD1. This CDR3 contains 16 residues. Trimming at V came to 7 bases and at J to 0 bases, leaving 6 bases not matched to a gene.

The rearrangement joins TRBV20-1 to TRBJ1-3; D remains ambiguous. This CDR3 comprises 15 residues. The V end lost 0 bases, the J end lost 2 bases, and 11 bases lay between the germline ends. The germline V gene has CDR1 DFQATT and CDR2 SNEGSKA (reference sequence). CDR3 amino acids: CSARDLGVAGNTIYF. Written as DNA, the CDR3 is TGCAGTGCTAGAGATTTAGGAGTTGCTGGAAACACCATATATTTT.

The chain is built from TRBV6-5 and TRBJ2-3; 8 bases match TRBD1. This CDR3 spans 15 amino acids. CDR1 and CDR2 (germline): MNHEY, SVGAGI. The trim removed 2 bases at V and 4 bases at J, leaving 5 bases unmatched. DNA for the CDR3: TGTGCCAGCAGTTACAGTGAGACAGGGGCAGATACGCAGTATTTT. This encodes CASSYSETGADTQYF.

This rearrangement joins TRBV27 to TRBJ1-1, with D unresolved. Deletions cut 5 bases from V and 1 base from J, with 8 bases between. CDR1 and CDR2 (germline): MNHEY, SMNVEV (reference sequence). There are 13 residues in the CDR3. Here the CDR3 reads CASSPRRNTEAFF. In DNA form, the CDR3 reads TGTGCCAGCAGTCCCCGCCGGAACACTGAAGCTTTCTTT.

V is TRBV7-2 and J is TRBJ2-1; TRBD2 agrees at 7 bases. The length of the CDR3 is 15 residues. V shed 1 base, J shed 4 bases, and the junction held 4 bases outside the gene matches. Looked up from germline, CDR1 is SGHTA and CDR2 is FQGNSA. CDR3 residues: CASSLGGSGYNEQFF. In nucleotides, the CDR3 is TGTGCCAGCAGCTTAGGGGGTAGCGGGTACAATGAGCAGTTCTTC.

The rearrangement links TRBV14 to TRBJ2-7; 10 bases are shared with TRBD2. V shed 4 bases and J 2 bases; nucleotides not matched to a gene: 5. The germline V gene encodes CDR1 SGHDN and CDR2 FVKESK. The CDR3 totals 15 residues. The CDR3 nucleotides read TGTGCCAGCAGCCGAGGGACTAGCGTGACCTACGAGCAGTACTTC. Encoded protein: CASSRGTSVTYEQYF.

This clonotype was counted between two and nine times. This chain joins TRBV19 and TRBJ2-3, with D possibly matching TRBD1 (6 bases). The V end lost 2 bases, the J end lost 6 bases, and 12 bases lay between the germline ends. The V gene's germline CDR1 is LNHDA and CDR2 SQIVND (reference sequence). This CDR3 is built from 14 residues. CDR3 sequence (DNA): TGTGCCAGTAGTATACGTGTGGGGGCGGATACGCAGTATTTT. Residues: CASSIRVGADTQYF.

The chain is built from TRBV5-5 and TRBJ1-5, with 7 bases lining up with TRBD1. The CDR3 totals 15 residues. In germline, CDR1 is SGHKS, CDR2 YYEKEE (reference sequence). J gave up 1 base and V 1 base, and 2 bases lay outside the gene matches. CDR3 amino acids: CASSLRGRSNQPQHF. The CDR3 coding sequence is TGTGCCAGCAGCTTGAGGGGGCGGAGCAATCAGCCCCAGCATTTT.

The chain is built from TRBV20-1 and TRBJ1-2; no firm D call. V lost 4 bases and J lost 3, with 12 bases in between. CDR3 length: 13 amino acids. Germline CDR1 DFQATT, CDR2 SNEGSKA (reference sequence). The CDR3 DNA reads TGCAGTGCTACCCGGGCCGCCGACTATGGCTACACCTTC. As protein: CSATRAADYGYTF.

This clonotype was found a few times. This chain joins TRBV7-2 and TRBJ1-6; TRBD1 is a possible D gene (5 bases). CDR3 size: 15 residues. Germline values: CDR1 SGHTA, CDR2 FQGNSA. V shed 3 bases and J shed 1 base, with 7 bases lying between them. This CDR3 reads CASSFQGSYNSPLHF. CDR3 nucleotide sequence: TGTGCCAGCAGCTTCCAGGGATCCTATAATTCACCCCTCCACTTT.

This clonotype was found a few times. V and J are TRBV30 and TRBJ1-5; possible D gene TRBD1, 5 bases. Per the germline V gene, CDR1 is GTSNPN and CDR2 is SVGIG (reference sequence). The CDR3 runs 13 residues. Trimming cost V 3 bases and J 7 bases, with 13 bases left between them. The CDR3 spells CAWRAQGMQPQHF. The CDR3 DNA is TGTGCCTGGAGGGCCCAGGGCATGCAGCCCCAGCATTTT.

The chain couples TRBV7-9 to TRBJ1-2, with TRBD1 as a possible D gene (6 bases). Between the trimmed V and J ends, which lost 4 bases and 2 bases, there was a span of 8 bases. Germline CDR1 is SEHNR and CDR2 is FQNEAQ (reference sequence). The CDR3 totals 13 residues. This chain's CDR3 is CASSYRVNYGYTF. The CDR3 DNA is TGTGCCAGCAGCTACAGGGTGAACTATGGCTACACCTTC.